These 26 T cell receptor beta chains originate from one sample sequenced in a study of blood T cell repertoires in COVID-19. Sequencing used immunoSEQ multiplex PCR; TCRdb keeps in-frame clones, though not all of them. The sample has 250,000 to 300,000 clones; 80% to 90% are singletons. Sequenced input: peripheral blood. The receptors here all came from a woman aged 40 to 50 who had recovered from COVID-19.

For the CDR3, the DNA is TGCGCCAGCAGAGCCGGGACTAGCAACAATGAGCAGTTCTTC. The encoded protein is CASRAGTSNNEQFF. V is TRBV5-1 and J is TRBJ2-1; TRBD2 matches 9 bases. CDR3 length: 14 amino acids. CDR1 and CDR2 from the germline V gene are SGHRS and YFSETQ. J was trimmed by 5 bases and V by 5 bases; bases with no gene match: 5.

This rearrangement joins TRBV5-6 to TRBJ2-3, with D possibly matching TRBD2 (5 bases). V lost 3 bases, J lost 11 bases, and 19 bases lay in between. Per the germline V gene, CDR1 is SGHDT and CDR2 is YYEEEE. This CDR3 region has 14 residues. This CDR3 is CASSSPPTGGMQYF. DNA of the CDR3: TGTGCCAGCAGCTCGCCACCAACTGGAGGTATGCAGTATTTT.

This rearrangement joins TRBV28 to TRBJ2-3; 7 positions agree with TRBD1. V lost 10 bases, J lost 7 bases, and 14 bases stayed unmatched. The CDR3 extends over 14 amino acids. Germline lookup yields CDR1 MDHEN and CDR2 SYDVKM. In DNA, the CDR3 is TGTGCCACGTCGACCCGGGACAGTGATAATACGCAGTATTTT. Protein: CATSTRDSDNTQYF.

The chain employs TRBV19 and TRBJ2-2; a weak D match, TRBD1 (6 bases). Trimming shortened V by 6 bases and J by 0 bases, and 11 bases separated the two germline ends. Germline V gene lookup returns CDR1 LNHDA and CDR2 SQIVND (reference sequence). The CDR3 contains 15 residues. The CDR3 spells CASRQGHPNTGELFF. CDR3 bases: TGTGCCAGTAGACAGGGACACCCGAACACCGGGGAGCTGTTTTTT.

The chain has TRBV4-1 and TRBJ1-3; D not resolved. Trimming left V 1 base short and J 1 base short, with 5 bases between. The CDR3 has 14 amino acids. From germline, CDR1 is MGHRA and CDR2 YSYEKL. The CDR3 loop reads CASSQGTSGNTIYF. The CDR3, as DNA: TGCGCCAGCAGCCAAGGGACTTCTGGAAACACCATATATTTT.

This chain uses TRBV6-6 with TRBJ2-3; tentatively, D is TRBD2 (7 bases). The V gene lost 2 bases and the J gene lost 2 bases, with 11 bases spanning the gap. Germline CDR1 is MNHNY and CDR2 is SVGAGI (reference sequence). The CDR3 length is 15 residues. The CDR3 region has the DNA TGTGCCAGCAGTTACCCTGGGGGGGCCACAGATACGCAGTATTTT. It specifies CASSYPGGATDTQYF.

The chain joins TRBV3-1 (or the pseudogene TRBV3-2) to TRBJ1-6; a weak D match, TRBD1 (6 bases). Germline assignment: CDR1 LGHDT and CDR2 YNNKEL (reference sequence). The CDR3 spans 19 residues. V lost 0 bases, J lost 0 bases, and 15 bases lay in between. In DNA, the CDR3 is TGTGCCAGCAGCCAAGACCTGGACAGTCGAACCTCCTATAATTCACCCCTCCACTTT. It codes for CASSQDLDSRTSYNSPLHF.

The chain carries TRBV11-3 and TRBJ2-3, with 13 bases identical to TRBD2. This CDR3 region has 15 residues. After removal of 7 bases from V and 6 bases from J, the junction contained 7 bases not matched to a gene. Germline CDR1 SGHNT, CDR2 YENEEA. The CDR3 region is CASNSRTSGSDTQYF. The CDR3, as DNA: TGTGCCAGCAACTCTAGGACTAGCGGGAGTGATACGCAGTATTTT.

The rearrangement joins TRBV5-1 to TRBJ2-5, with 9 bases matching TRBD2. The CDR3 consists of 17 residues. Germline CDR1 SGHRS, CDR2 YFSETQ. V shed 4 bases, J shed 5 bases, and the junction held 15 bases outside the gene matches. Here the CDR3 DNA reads TGCGCCAGCAGCCAAACACTACCGGGACTAGCAGGGGAGACCCAGTACTTC. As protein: CASSQTLPGLAGETQYF.

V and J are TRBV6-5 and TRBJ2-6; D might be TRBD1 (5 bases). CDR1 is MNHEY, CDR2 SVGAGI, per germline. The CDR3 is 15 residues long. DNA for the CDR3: TGTGCGGATAGGGGTTCTAGCTCTGGGGCCAACGTCCTGACTTTC. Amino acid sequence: CADRGSSSGANVLTF.

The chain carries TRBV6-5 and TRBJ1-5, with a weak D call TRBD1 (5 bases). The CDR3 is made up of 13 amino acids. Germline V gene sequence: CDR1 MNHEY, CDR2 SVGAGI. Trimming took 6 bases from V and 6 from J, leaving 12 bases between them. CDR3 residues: CASRSRRGQPQHF. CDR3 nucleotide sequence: TGTGCCAGCAGGTCCCGGAGGGGTCAGCCCCAGCATTTT.

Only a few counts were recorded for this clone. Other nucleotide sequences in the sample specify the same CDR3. CDR3 in amino acids: CASSLTGGDTGELFF. The DNA of the CDR3 is TGCGCCAGCAGCTTGACAGGGGGAGACACCGGGGAGCTGTTTTTT. This sequence joins TRBV5-1 and TRBJ2-2, with 8 bases aligning to TRBD1. CDR1 SGHRS and CDR2 YFSETQ come from the germline V gene. J gave up 3 bases and V 1 base, and 2 bases lay outside the gene matches. This CDR3 has 15 amino acids.

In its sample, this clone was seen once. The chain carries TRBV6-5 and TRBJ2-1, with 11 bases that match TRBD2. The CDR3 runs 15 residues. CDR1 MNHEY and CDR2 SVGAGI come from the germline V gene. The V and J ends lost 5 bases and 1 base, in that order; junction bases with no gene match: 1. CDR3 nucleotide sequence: TGTGCCAGCAGTACTAGCGGGGGTTCCTACAATGAGCAGTTCTTC. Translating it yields CASSTSGGSYNEQFF.

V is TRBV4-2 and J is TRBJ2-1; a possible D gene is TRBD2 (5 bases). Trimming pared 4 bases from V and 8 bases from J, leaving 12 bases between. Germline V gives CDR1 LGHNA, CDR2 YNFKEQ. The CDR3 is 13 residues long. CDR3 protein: CASSRLDFDEQFF. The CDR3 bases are TGTGCCAGCAGCCGCCTGGACTTTGATGAGCAGTTCTTC.

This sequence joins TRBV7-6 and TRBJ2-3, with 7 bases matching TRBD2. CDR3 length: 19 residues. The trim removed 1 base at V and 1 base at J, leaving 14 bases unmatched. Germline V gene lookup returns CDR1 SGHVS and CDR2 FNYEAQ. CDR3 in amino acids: CASSLVPPEKAGGTDTQYF. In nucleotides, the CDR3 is TGTGCCAGCAGCTTAGTTCCGCCCGAGAAGGCGGGGGGCACAGATACGCAGTATTTT.

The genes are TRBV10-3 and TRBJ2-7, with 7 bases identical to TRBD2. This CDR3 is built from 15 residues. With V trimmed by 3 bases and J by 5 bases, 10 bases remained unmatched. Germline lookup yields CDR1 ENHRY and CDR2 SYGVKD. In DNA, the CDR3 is TGTGCCATCAGTGAAGAGGTGGTTACTAGCGACGAGCAGTACTTC. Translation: CAISEEVVTSDEQYF.

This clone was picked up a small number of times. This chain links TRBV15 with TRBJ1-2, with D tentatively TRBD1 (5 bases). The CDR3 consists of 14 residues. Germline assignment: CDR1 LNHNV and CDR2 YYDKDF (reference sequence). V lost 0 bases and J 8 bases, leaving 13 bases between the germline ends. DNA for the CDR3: TGTGCCACCAGCAGAGACAGGGCAAGAGGCGGCTACACCTTC. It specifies CATSRDRARGGYTF.

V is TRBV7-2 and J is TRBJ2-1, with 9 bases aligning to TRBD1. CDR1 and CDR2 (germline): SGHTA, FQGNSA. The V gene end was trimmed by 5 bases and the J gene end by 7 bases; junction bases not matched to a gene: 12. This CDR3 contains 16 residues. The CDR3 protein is CASSPRDRVRGNEQFF. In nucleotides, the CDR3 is TGTGCCAGCAGCCCCAGGGACAGGGTAAGGGGAAATGAGCAGTTCTTC.

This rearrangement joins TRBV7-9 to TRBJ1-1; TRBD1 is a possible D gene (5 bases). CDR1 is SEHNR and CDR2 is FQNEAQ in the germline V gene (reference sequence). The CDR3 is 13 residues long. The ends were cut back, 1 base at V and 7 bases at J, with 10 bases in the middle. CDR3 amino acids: CASSLGYDSEAFF. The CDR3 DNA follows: TGTGCCAGCAGCTTAGGGTATGACAGTGAAGCTTTCTTT.

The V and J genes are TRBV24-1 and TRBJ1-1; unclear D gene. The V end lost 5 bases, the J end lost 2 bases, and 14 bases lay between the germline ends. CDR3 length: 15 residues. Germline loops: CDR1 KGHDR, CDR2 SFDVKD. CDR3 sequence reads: CATSGGRTDNTEAFF. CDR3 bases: TGTGCCACCAGTGGGGGTAGGACTGATAACACTGAAGCTTTCTTT.

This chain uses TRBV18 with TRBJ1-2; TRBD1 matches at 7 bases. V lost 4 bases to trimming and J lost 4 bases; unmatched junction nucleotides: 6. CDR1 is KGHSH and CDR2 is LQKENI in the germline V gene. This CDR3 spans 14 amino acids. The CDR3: CASSRDSDFYGYTF. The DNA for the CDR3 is TGTGCCAGCTCACGGGACAGCGACTTCTATGGCTACACCTTC.

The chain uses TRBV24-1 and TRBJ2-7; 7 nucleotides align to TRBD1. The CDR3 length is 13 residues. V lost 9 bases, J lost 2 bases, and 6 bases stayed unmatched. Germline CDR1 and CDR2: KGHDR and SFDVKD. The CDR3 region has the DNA TGTGCCACCTCCCCGGGACAGACCTACGAGCAGTACTTC. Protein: CATSPGQTYEQYF.

The CDR3 coding sequence is TGTGCCAGCAGTTTTGCGACTTCTGGAAACACCATATATTTT. This sequence encodes CASSFATSGNTIYF. The V call is TRBV28, the J call TRBJ1-3; no clear D gene. Trimming took off 3 bases at V and 1 base at J, with 7 bases between the two ends. The CDR3 has 14 amino acids. The germline V gene encodes CDR1 MDHEN and CDR2 SYDVKM.

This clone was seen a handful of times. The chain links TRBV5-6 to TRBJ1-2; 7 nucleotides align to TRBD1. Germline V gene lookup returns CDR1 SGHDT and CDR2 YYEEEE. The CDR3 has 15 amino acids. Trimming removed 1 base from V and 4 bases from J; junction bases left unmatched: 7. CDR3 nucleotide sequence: TGTGCCAGCAGCTTGTATACAGGGGAGATCTATGGCTACACCTTC. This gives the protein CASSLYTGEIYGYTF. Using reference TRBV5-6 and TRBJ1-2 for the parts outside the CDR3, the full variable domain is DAGVTQSPTHLIKTRGQQVTLRCSPKSGHDTVSWYQQALGQGPQFIFQYYEEEERQRGNFPDRFSGHQFPNYSSELNVNALLLGDSALYLCASSLYTGEIYGYTFGSGTRLTVV.

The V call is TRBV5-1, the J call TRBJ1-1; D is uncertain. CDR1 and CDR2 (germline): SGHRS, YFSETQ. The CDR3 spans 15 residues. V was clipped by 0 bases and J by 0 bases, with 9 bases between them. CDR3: CASSLAGVLNTEAFF. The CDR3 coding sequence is TGCGCCAGCAGCTTGGCCGGGGTCCTGAACACTGAAGCTTTCTTT.

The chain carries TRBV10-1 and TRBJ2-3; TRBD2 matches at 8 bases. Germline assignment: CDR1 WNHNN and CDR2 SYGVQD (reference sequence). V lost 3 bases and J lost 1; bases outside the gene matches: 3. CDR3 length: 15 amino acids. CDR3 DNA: TGCGCCAGCAGTGAAGGTAGCGGGGGCACAGATACGCAGTATTTT. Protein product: CASSEGSGGTDTQYF.